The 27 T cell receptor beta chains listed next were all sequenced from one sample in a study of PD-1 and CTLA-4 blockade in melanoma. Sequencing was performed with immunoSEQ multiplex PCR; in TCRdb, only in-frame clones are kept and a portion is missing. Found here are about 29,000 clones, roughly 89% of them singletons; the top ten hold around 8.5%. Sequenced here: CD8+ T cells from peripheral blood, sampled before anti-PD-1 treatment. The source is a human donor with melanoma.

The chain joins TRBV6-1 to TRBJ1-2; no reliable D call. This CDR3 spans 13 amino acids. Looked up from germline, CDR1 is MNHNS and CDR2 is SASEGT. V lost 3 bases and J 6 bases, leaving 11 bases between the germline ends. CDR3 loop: CASSEAARDGYTF. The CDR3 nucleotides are TGTGCCAGCAGTGAGGCGGCTCGGGATGGCTACACCTTC.

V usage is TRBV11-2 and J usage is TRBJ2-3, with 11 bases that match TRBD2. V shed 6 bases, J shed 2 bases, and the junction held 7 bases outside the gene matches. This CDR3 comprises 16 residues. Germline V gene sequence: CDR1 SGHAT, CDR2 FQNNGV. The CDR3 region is CASRPTSGGFTDTQYF. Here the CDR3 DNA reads TGTGCCAGCAGGCCAACTAGCGGGGGCTTCACAGATACGCAGTATTTT. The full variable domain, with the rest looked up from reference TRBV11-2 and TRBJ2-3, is EAGVAQSPRYKIIEKRQSVAFWCNPISGHATLYWYQQILGQGPKLLIQFQNNGVVDDSQLPKDRFSAERLKGVDSTLKIQPAKLEDSAVYLCASRPTSGGFTDTQYFGPGTRLTVL.

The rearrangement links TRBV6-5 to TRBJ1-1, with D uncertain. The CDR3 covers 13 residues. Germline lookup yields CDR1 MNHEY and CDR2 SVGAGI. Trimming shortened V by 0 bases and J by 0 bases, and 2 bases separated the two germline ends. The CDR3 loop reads CASSYSMNTEAFF. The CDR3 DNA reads TGTGCCAGCAGTTACTCCATGAACACTGAAGCTTTCTTT.

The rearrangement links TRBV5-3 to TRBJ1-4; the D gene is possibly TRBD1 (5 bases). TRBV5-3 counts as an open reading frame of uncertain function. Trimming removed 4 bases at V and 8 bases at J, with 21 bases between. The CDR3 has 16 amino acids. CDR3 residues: CARSALAGPISEKLFF. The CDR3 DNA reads TGTGCCAGAAGCGCCCTCGCAGGGCCGATCAGCGAAAAACTGTTTTTT.

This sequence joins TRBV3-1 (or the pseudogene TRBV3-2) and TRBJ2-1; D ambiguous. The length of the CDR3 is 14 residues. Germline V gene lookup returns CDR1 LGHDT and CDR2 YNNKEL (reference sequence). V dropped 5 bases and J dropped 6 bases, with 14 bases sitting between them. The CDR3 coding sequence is TGTGCCAGCAGCTTTTTCCTCCCGGGCAATGAGCAGTTCTTC. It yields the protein CASSFFLPGNEQFF.

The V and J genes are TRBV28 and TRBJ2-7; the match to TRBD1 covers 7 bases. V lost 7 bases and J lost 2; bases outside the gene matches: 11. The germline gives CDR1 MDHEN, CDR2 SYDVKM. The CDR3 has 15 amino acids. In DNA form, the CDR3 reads TGTGCCAGCACCCTCTCGCGGCAGGGGGCCTACGAGCAGTACTTC. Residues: CASTLSRQGAYEQYF.

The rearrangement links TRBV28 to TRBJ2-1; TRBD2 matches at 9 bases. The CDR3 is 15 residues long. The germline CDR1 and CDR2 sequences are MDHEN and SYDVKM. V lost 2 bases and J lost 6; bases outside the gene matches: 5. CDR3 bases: TGTGCCAGCAGTTTAGGGCGGGAGGGCCGCAATGAGCAGTTCTTC. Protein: CASSLGREGRNEQFF.

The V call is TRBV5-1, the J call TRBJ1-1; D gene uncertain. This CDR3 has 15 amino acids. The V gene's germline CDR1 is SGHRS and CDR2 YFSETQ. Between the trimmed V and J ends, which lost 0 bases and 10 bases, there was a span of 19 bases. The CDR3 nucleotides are TGCGCCAGCAGCTTGGAAGAACCCATGGTCGGTCCAGCTTTCTTT. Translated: CASSLEEPMVGPAFF.

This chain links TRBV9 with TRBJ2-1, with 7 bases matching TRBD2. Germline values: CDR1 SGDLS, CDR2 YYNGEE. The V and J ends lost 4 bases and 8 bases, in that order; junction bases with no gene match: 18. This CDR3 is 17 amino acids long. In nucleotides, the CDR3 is TGTGCCAGCAGCTCTACATTGTGGGGGAGGGCCGTCGATGAGCAGTTCTTC. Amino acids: CASSSTLWGRAVDEQFF.

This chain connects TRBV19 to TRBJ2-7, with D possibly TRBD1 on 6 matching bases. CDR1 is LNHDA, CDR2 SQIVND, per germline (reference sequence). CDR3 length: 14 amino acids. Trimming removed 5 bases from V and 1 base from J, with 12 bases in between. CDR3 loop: CASSLLDRSYEQYF. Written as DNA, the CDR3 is TGTGCCAGTAGTCTTCTGGACAGATCCTACGAGCAGTACTTC. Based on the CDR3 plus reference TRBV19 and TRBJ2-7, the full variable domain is DGGITQSPKYLFRKEGQNVTLSCEQNLNHDAMYWYRQDPGQGLRLIYYSQIVNDFQKGDIAEGYSVSREKKESFPLTVTSAQKNPTAFYLCASSLLDRSYEQYFGPGTRLTVT.

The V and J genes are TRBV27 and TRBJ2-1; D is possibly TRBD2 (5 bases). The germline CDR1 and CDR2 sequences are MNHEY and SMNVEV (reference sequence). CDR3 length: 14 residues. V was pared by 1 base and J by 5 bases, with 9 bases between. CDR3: CASSLWASNNEQFF. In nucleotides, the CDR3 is TGTGCCAGCAGTTTATGGGCTAGCAACAATGAGCAGTTCTTC.

CDR3 bases: TGTGCCAGCAGCTTAGCTGGACTAGCGGGAGTCTCAGATACGCAGTATTTT. Protein product: CASSLAGLAGVSDTQYF. V usage is TRBV7-9 and J usage is TRBJ2-3; TRBD2 aligns across 13 bases. The CDR3 runs to 17 residues. V gave up 0 bases and J gave up 4 bases; unmatched junction bases: 4. Germline CDR1 and CDR2: SEHNR and FQNEAQ (reference sequence).

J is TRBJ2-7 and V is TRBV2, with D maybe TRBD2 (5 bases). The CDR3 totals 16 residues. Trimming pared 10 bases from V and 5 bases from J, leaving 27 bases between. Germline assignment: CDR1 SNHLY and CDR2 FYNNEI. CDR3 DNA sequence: TGTGCCATGACTCCACAGTTAGGGCTAGCTCAGGACGAGCAGTACTTC. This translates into CAMTPQLGLAQDEQYF.

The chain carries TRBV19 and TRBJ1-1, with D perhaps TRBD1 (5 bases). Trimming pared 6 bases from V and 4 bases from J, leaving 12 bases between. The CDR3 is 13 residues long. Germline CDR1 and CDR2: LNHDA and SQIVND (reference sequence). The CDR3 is CASRGVKGTEAFF. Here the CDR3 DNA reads TGTGCCAGTAGGGGGGTGAAAGGCACTGAAGCTTTCTTT.

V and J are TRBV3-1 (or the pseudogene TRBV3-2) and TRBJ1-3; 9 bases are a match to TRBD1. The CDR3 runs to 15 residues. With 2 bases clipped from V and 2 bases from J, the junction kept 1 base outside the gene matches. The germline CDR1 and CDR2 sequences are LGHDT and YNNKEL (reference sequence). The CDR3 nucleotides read TGTGCCAGCAGCCAAACAGGGGGCACTGGAAACACCATATATTTT. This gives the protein CASSQTGGTGNTIYF.

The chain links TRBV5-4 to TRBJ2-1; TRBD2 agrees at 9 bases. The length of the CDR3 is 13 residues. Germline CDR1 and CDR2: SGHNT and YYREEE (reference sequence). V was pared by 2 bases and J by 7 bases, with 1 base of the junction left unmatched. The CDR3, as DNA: TGTGCCAGCAGCTTAGCGGGGGGAAATGAGCAGTTCTTC. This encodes CASSLAGGNEQFF.

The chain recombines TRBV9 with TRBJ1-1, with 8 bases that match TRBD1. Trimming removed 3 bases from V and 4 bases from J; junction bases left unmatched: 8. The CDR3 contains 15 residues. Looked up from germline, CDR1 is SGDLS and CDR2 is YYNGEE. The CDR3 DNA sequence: TGTGCCAGCAGCGCCCGACTGGACAGGGCCACTGAAGCTTTCTTT. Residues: CASSARLDRATEAFF. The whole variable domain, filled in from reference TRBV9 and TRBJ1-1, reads DSGVTQTPKHLITATGQRVTLRCSPRSGDLSVYWYQQSLDQGLQFLIQYYNGEERAKGNILERFSAQQFPDLHSELNLSSLELGDSALYFCASSARLDRATEAFFGQGTRLTVV.

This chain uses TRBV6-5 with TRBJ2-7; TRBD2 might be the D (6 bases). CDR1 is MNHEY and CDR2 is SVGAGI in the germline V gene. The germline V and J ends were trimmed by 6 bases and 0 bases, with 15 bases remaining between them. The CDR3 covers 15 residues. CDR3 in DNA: TGTGCCAGCAGCCCCGCGGGGATATACTCCTACGAGCAGTACTTC. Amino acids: CASSPAGIYSYEQYF.

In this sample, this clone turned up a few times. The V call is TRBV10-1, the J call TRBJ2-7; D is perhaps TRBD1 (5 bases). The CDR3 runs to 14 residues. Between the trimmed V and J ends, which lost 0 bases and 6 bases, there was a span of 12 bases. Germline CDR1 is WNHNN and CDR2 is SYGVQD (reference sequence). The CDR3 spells CASSESGQGGEQYF. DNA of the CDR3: TGCGCCAGCAGTGAGTCAGGGCAGGGTGGCGAGCAGTACTTC.

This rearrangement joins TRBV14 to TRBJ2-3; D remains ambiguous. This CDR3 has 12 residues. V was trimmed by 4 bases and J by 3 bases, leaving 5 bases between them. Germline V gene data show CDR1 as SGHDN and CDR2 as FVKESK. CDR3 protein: CASSLVTDTQYF. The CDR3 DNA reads TGTGCCAGCAGCCTTGTAACAGATACGCAGTATTTT.

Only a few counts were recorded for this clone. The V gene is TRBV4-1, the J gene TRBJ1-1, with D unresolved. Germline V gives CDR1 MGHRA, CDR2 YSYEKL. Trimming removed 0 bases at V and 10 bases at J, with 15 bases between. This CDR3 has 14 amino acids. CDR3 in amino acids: CASSQEGRDERAFF. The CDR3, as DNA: TGCGCCAGCAGCCAAGAAGGTAGGGATGAGAGAGCTTTCTTT.

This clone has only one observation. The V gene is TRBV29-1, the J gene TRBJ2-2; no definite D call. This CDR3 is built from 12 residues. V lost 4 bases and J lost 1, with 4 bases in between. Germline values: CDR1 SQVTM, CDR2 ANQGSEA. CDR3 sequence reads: CSVAENTGELFF. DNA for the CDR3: TGCAGCGTTGCGGAGAACACCGGGGAGCTGTTTTTT.

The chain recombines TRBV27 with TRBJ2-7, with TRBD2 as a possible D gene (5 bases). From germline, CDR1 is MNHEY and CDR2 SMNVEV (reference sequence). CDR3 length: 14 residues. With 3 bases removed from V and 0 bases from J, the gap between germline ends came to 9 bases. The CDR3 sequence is CASSFRGSSYEQYF. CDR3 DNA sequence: TGTGCCAGCAGTTTTCGGGGAAGCTCCTACGAGCAGTACTTC.

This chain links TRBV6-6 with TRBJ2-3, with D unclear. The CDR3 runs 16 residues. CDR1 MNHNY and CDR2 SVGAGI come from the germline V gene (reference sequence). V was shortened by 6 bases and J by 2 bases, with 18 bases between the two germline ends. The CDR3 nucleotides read TGTGCCAGCAGATCTACCCCATCAACGGCCACAGATACGCAGTATTTT. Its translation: CASRSTPSTATDTQYF.

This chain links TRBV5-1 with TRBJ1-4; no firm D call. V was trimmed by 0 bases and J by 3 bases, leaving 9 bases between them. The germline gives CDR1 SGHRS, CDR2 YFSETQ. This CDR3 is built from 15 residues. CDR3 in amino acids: CASSLEVGANEKLFF. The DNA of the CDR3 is TGCGCCAGCAGCTTGGAGGTGGGAGCTAATGAAAAACTGTTTTTT.

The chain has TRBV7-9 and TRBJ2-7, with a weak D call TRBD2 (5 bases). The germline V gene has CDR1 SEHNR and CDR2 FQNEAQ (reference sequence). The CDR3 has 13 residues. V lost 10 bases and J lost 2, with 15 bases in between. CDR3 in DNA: TGTGCCACCGGGGAGCCAGCTGCCTACGAGCAGTACTTC. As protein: CATGEPAAYEQYF.

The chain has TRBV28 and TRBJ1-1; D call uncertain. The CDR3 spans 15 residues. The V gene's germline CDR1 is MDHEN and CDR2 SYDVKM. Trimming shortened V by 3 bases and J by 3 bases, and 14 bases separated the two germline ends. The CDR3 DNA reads TGTGCCAGCAGTTTTCGACCCTCAGCATACACTGAAGCTTTCTTT. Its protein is CASSFRPSAYTEAFF.